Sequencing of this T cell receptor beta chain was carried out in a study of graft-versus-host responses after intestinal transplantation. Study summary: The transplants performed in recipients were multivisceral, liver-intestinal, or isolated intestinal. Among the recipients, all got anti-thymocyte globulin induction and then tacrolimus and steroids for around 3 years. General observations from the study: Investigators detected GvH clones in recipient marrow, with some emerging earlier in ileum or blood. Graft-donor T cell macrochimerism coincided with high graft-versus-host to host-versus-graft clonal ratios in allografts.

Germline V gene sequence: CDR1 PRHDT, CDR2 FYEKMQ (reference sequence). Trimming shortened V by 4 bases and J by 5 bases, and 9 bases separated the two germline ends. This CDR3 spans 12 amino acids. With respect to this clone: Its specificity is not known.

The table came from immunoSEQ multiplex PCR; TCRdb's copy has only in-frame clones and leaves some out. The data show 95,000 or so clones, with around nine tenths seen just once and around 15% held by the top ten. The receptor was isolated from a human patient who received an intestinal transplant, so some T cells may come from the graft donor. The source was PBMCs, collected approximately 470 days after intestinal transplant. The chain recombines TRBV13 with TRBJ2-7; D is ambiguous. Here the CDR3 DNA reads TGTGCCAGCAGCTCACGAACGAACGAGCAGTACTTC. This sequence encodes CASSSRTNEQYF.